The T cell receptor (beta chain) described here comes from a study of T cell responses to AZD1222 COVID-19 vaccine. Libraries were prepared by immunoSEQ multiplex PCR; TCRdb keeps only in-frame clonotypes and omits some of them. The sample contains some 180,000 clones, about nine tenths of which appear only once. CDR1 MNHEY and CDR2 SVGEGT come from the germline V gene. The CDR3 is 14 residues long. The V end lost 4 bases, the J end lost 1 base, and 8 bases lay between the germline ends. Pooled samples include second doses given at about 4 or 12 weeks. The rearrangement uses TRBV6-2 or TRBV6-3 and TRBJ1-5; D is undetermined. Source: peripheral blood, taken 28 days after the second AZD1222 dose. The receptor comes from an adult who received the AZD1222 COVID-19 vaccine. The DNA for the CDR3 is TGTGCCAGCAGTTTTATGGCAAGCAATCAGCCCCAGCATTTT. It codes for CASSFMASNQPQHF.